The 21 T cell receptor beta chains below all came from one sample that was sequenced in a study of shared clonotypes between healthy human individuals. Generated by immunoSEQ multiplex PCR, the TCRdb table keeps only in-frame clones and is missing some. This sample has roughly 500,000 clones, with approximately 81% found just once. Sequences were obtained from PBMCs. The receptors here all came from a woman in her thirties or forties in good health. Some clones in this sample may be carry-over from other donors' samples.

The chain employs TRBV5-8 and TRBJ2-2; TRBD2 matches at 11 bases. The CDR3 sequence is 18 residues long. Looked up from germline, CDR1 is SGHTS and CDR2 is YDEGEE. J was trimmed by 3 bases and V by 1 base; bases with no gene match: 8. CDR3 bases: TGTGCCAGCAGCTTGACCCTGACTAGCGGGAAGGACACCGGGGAGCTGTTTTTT. Translating it yields CASSLTLTSGKDTGELFF.

The J gene is TRBJ2-3, the V gene TRBV4-1, with 12 bases that match TRBD2. The V segment lost 3 bases and the J segment 2 bases; nucleotides outside the gene matches: 6. CDR1 MGHRA and CDR2 YSYEKL come from the germline V gene. The CDR3 loop spans 17 amino acids. CDR3 in DNA: TGCGCCAGCAGCCAGCCGACTAGCGGGAGAGACACAGATACGCAGTATTTT. This gives the protein CASSQPTSGRDTDTQYF.

The gene calls are TRBV5-6 and TRBJ2-5, with unresolved D. V was clipped by 4 bases and J by 5 bases, with 6 bases between them. This CDR3 has 11 amino acids. Germline V gives CDR1 SGHDT, CDR2 YYEEEE. In DNA, the CDR3 is TGTGCCAGCAGCAAAGGGGAGACCCAGTACTTC. Its protein is CASSKGETQYF.

This clone was observed once. The genes are TRBV5-6 and TRBJ2-5; D is tentatively TRBD1 or TRBD2 (5 bases each). The CDR3 covers 15 residues. Germline V lookup: CDR1 SGHDT, CDR2 YYEEEE. Trimming took off 0 bases at V and 5 bases at J, with 14 bases between the two ends. CDR3 DNA: TGTGCCAGCAGCTTGGTTGCAGGGCGAGGGGAGACCCAGTACTTC. It specifies CASSLVAGRGETQYF.

This chain uses TRBV28 with TRBJ2-4; D may correspond to TRBD1 or TRBD2 (6 bases each). Germline V gives CDR1 MDHEN, CDR2 SYDVKM. The length of the CDR3 is 14 residues. V lost 7 bases and J lost 0, with 10 bases in between. The CDR3 DNA follows: TGTGCCAGCAAGGGGGGCATAGCCAAAAACATTCAGTACTTC. Protein product: CASKGGIAKNIQYF.

Comments on this clone: A read error is likely here: a far larger clone is one base away. The chain recombines TRBV10-1 with TRBJ1-3; no firm D call. Deletions cut 8 bases from V and 0 bases from J, with 11 bases between. CDR3 length: 14 amino acids. Germline V gene lookup returns CDR1 WNHNN and CDR2 SYGVQD (reference sequence). CDR3 sequence reads: CASPGYSSGNTIYF. The CDR3 bases are TGCGCCAGCCCGGGGTATAGCTCTGGAAACACCATATATTTT.

This clone was recorded only once. V is TRBV7-9 and J is TRBJ2-2; D not resolved. V lost 2 bases, J lost 1 base, and 5 bases lay in between. The CDR3 loop spans 14 amino acids. Per the germline V gene, CDR1 is SEHNR and CDR2 is FQNEAQ (reference sequence). CDR3 region: CASSLRWNTGELFF. As DNA, the CDR3 is TGTGCCAGCAGCTTACGATGGAACACCGGGGAGCTGTTTTTT.

A note on this clone: Since a far larger clone is one base different, this is likely a read error. The DNA is omitted, as the CDR3 cannot be located on it reliably, and the CDR3 follows TCRdb's listing. At the DNA level, this CDR3 is encoded by other sequences in the same sample as well. The V gene is TRBV30, the J gene TRBJ1-1; the D segment call TRBD1 is taken from the table without a DNA check. From germline, CDR1 is GTSNPN and CDR2 SVGIG (reference sequence). Inclusive of both ends, the CDR3 amounts to 12 amino acids. This CDR3 is CAWGPGNTEALF.

The chain carries TRBV12-5 and TRBJ1-2, with 8 bases matching TRBD1. Germline lookup yields CDR1 LGHNT and CDR2 FRNRAP. CDR3 length: 15 residues. The V segment lost 1 base and the J segment 4 bases; nucleotides outside the gene matches: 5. The CDR3 DNA reads as TGTGCTAGTGGTTTGGGTTCAGGGGGCGGCTATGGCTACACCTTC. This sequence encodes CASGLGSGGGYGYTF.

This chain uses TRBV9 with TRBJ2-3; TRBD1 might be the D (6 bases). Per germline, CDR1 SGDLS and CDR2 YYNGEE. CDR3 length equals 15 residues. The V end was cut by 2 bases, the J end by 1 base, with 11 bases between. The CDR3 DNA follows: TGTGCCAGCAGCGTGGGGGCTTCCCGCACAGATACGCAGTATTTT. This codes for CASSVGASRTDTQYF.

The V gene is TRBV11-3, the J gene TRBJ2-1; a possible D gene is TRBD1 (7 bases). Trimming shortened V by 4 bases and J by 8 bases, and 21 bases separated the two germline ends. Germline CDR1 SGHNT, CDR2 YENEEA. This CDR3 spans 16 amino acids. CDR3 protein: CASSSPRDQGGDEQFF. In DNA, the CDR3 is TGTGCCAGCAGCTCCCCCCGAGATCAGGGGGGCGATGAGCAGTTCTTC.

This clone was counted between two and nine times. The chain joins TRBV27 to TRBJ2-5; weak D call: TRBD2 (5 bases). The J call is doubtful: the DNA matches TRBJ2-7 better. From germline, CDR1 is MNHEY and CDR2 SMNVEV (reference sequence). The CDR3 runs 15 residues. CDR3 sequence reads: CASSFSMGSDYEQYF. The CDR3 DNA reads TGTGCCAGCAGTTTTTCGATGGGGAGTGACTACGAGCAGTACTTC.

This clone was seen a single time. This chain links TRBV6-1 with TRBJ2-7, with D unclear. Trimming stripped 3 bases from V and 5 bases from J, with 8 bases between. This CDR3 spans 12 amino acids. Germline values: CDR1 MNHNS, CDR2 SASEGT. Here the CDR3 DNA reads TGTGCCAGCAGTGAGACCTTTAACGAGCAGTACTTC. It specifies CASSETFNEQYF.

The genes are TRBV5-5 and TRBJ2-7; D perhaps matches TRBD2 (6 bases). Deletions cut 1 base from V and 0 bases from J, with 11 bases between. The germline V gene encodes CDR1 SGHKS and CDR2 YYEKEE (reference sequence). CDR3 size: 15 residues. DNA of the CDR3: TGTGCCAGCAGCTTGACCGGTAGCGGCTCCTACGAGCAGTACTTC. Translated: CASSLTGSGSYEQYF.

Notes on this clone: One base separates it from a far larger clone, so it is likely a read error. The rearrangement joins TRBV10-3 to TRBJ1-1, with D possibly matching TRBD1 (6 bases). Germline lookup yields CDR1 ENHRY and CDR2 SYGVKD. This CDR3 is built from 15 residues. The CDR3 bases are TGTGCCAGTATACAGGGTCGAGGATGGAACACTGAAGCTCTCTTT. Protein product: CASIQGRGWNTEALF.

The rearrangement links TRBV6-5 to TRBJ2-2; a possible D gene is TRBD1 (6 bases). The CDR3 loop spans 15 amino acids. Trimming took 1 base from V and 4 from J, leaving 10 bases between them. Per germline, CDR1 MNHEY and CDR2 SVGAGI. Here the CDR3 DNA reads TGTGCCAGCAGTTACTGGGACACACGCACCGGGGAGCTGTTTTTT. It yields the protein CASSYWDTRTGELFF.

The chain employs TRBV10-2 and TRBJ1-2, with D possibly TRBD1 on 6 matching bases. Germline CDR1 reads WSHSY; CDR2 reads SAAADI. V dropped 4 bases and J dropped 7 bases, with 13 bases sitting between them. This CDR3 contains 13 residues. The chain's CDR3 is CASSAGGRGGYTF. The CDR3 DNA reads TGCGCCAGCAGTGCCGGGGGGCGAGGTGGCTACACCTTC.

Regarding this clone: This sequence is one base from a far larger clone and is likely a read error. V usage is TRBV6-5 and J usage is TRBJ2-7; D might be TRBD1 (5 bases). Looked up from germline, CDR1 is MNHEY and CDR2 is SVGAGI. There are 15 residues in the CDR3. V shed 2 bases and J shed 5 bases, with 16 bases lying between them. In DNA, the CDR3 is TGTGCCAGCAGTTACATGACAGTGGGCCGGGACGAGCAGTACTTC. It codes for CASSYMTVGRDEQYF.

V and J are TRBV7-9 and TRBJ2-7; a possible D gene is TRBD2 (5 bases). Germline CDR1 and CDR2: SEHNR and FQNEAQ (reference sequence). The length of the CDR3 is 13 residues. V lost 5 bases and J lost 5, with 13 bases in between. CDR3 coding DNA: TGTGCCAGCAGCCGAGGGCAGGCAAACGAGCAGTACTTC. Amino acid sequence: CASSRGQANEQYF.

The J gene is TRBJ1-4, the V gene TRBV25-1; D is unclear. Trimming left V 0 bases short and J 8 bases short, with 13 bases between. The CDR3 has 15 residues. From germline, CDR1 is MGHDK and CDR2 SYGVNS. The CDR3 nucleotides are TGTGCCAGCAGTGAATATGCACGGCTGGGAGAAAAACTGTTTTTT. Protein sequence: CASSEYARLGEKLFF.

The sample holds a few counts of this clone. The rearrangement joins TRBV10-3 to TRBJ2-2, with D possibly matching TRBD1 (6 bases). The V end was cut by 3 bases, the J end by 3 bases, with 11 bases between. Germline CDR1 ENHRY, CDR2 SYGVKD. The CDR3 sequence is 15 residues long. Here the CDR3 DNA reads TGTGCCATCAGTGATACAGGGATAGACACCGGGGAGCTGTTTTTT. Translation: CAISDTGIDTGELFF.